The rows below give T cell receptor beta chains drawn from one sample of a study of T-cell reconstitution after alpha-beta-depleted transplantation in children. TCRdb re-called the PCR reads through MiXCR, storing one row per CDR3 protein. Among hundreds of thousands of distinct CDR3 sequences listed, 8% to 11% were seen once. The sequenced sample was PBMCs, obtained before TCRalphabeta/CD19-depleted stem cell transplant. These receptors all come from a child aged 2 to 15 with inherited bone marrow failure, due to receive a stem cell transplant. Both conserved end residues are part of each CDR3. D genes are given only for firm matches. Clone sizes are given selectively: once, few, many, or a class where the clone is expanded.

length: 14
D: .
V: TRBV29-1
size: .
J: TRBJ2-3
CDR3: CSVGLAFGTDTQYF
DNA: TGCAGCGTTGGGCTAGCGTTCGGCACAGATACGCAGTATTTT

length: 16
D: .
V: TRBV7-2
size: many
J: TRBJ2-7
CDR3: CASSLASGDTLYEQYF
DNA: TGTGCCAGCAGCTTAGCGTCGGGGGATACCCTCTACGAGCAGTACTTC

length: 13
D: .
V: TRBV6-5
size: many
J: TRBJ1-1
CDR3: CASSYTVYGRAFF
DNA: TGTGCCAGCAGTTACACAGTCTACGGGCGAGCTTTCTTT

length: 19
D: .
V: TRBV6-1
size: .
J: TRBJ2-1
CDR3: CASRHPEGGAVSSYNEQFF
DNA: TGTGCCAGCAGACACCCCGAGGGTGGAGCGGTTAGCTCCTACAATGAGCAGTTCTTC

length: 16
D: .
V: TRBV7-2
size: .
J: TRBJ2-7
CDR3: CASSLARGDGSYEQYF
DNA: TGTGCCAGCAGCTTAGCGAGGGGAGACGGCTCCTACGAGCAGTACTTC

length: 13
D: .
V: TRBV24-1
size: many
J: TRBJ2-3
CDR3: CAASRSGTDTQYF
DNA: TGTGCCGCCTCCCGTAGCGGCACAGATACGCAGTATTTT

length: 17
D: TRBD2
V: TRBV7-8
size: many
J: TRBJ2-1
CDR3: CASSPRTSGNTYNEQFF
DNA: TGTGCCAGCAGCCCACGGACTAGCGGGAACACCTACAATGAGCAGTTCTTC

length: 16
D: TRBD2
V: TRBV4-3
size: many
J: TRBJ2-2
CDR3: CASSAASGQNTGELFF
DNA: TGCGCCAGCAGCGCAGCTAGCGGCCAGAACACCGGGGAGCTGTTTTTT

length: 15
D: .
V: TRBV3-1
size: .
J: TRBJ2-7
CDR3: CASSQDGGEDYEQYF
DNA: TGTGCCAGCAGCCAAGATGGGGGAGAGGACTACGAGCAGTACTTC

length: 16
D: TRBD1
V: TRBV5-1
size: many
J: TRBJ2-5
CDR3: CASSLAGTGGQETQYF
DNA: TGCGCCAGCAGCTTGGCCGGGACAGGGGGCCAAGAGACCCAGTACTTC

length: 13
D: .
V: TRBV5-1
size: many
J: TRBJ2-1
CDR3: CASRISLYNEQFF
DNA: TGCGCCAGCCGCATTAGTCTTTACAATGAGCAGTTCTTC

length: 16
D: .
V: TRBV28
size: many
J: TRBJ2-1
CDR3: CASSPSTTRRYNEQFF
DNA: TGTGCCAGCAGTCCGTCGACGACTAGGCGTTACAATGAGCAGTTCTTC